Sequencing of this TCR beta chain was carried out in a study of OX40 agonist ivuxolimab in advanced cancers. In the case of this clone: What it recognizes is unknown.

The assay was immunoSEQ multiplex PCR, and TCRdb's table has in-frame clones only and misses some. The sample contains about 20,000 clones, roughly 88% of which appear only once. V was cut by 6 bases and J by 1 base, with 3 bases left in between. This CDR3 has 11 amino acids. Germline CDR1 is SGHAT and CDR2 is FQNNGV. Findings and caveats of the study: The work left the antigen specificity of expanded peripheral T cells undetermined. By week 6 at 0.1 to 3.0 mg/kg, blood CD4+ and CD8+ T cells had expanded clonally.

This receptor was taken from an adult with an advanced solid tumor such as melanoma, head and neck, liver or kidney cancer. V is TRBV11-2 and J is TRBJ2-5; D remains ambiguous. This specimen was CD4+ or CD8+ T cells sorted from blood, taken in a trial of the OX40 agonist ivuxolimab. For the CDR3, the DNA is TGTGCCAGCAGACTCCAAGAGACCCAGTACTTC. Translation gives CASRLQETQYF.